Given below is one TCR beta chain in context. The antigen is not known. This specimen comes from a study of T cells in Graves' hyperthyroidism and ophthalmopathy. Study conclusions and caveats: Most thyroid clonotypes with frequency above 0.001 were detected in blood. Through a model of 13 V-J features, ophthalmopathy was separated from stable hyperthyroidism.

Amplified regions were TCR beta CDR3 sequences from RNA transcripts. Primed by the HTBI set, a first-round RT-PCR was run on the TCR CDR3. MiXCR, applied by TCRdb to the multiplex PCR reads, yields one record per CDR3 protein. The table lists under 350,000 distinct CDR3 sequences, about 21% of them singletons. The hyperthyroidism patients had all been newly diagnosed, and their disease duration was under 2 months. Their ages ranged from 18 to 65 years. Exclusion of patients followed from uncontrolled infection, other autoimmune disease, pregnancy or lactation. Trimming shortened V by 0 bases and J by 4 bases, and 9 bases separated the two germline ends. CDR3 length: 14 amino acids. Germline V gene lookup returns CDR1 MNHEY and CDR2 SVGAGI.

The chain recombines TRBV6-5 with TRBJ2-5; D gene ambiguous. The receptor was isolated from a woman between 45 and 60 years old with Graves' hyperthyroidism. The sequencing input was blood. For the CDR3, the DNA is TGTGCCAGCAGTTACTCGGCCAGAACAGAGACCCAGTACTTC. This codes for CASSYSARTETQYF.